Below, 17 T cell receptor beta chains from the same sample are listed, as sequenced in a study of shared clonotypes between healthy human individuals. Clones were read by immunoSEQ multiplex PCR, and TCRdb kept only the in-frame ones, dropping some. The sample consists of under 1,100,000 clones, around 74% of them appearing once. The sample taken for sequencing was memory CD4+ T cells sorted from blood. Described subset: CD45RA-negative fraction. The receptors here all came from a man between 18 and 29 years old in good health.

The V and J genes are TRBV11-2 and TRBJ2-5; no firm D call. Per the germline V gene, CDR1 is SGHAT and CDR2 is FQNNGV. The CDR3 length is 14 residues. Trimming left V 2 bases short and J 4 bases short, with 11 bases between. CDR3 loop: CASSLSVMVETQYF. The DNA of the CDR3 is TGTGCCAGCAGCTTATCCGTAATGGTAGAGACCCAGTACTTC.

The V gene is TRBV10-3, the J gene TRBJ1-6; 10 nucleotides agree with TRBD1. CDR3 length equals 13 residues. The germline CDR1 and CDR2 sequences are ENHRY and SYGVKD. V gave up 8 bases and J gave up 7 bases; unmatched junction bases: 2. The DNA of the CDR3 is TGTGCCATCCAGGGACAGGGGAATTCACCCCTCCACTTT. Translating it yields CAIQGQGNSPLHF.

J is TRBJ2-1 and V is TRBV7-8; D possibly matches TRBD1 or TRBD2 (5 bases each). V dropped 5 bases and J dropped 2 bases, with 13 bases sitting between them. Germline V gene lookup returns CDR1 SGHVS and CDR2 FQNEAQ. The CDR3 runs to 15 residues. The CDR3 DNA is TGTGCCAGCAGCCGGGACGGATCACCCTACAATGAGCAGTTCTTC. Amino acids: CASSRDGSPYNEQFF.

This CDR3 reads CASSPPGFTNTEAFF. CDR3 nucleotides: TGTGCCAGCTCACCTCCAGGTTTCACCAACACTGAAGCTTTCTTT. The gene calls are TRBV18 and TRBJ1-1; D is unresolved. The CDR3 has 15 residues. The V end lost 3 bases, the J end lost 2 bases, and 13 bases lay between the germline ends. Germline CDR1 is KGHSH and CDR2 is LQKENI.

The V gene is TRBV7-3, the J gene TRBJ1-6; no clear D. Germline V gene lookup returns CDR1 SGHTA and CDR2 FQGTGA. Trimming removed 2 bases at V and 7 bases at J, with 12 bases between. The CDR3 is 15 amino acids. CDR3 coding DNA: TGTGCCAGCAGCTTATCGGGAACGGCCAATTCACCCCTCCACTTT. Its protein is CASSLSGTANSPLHF.

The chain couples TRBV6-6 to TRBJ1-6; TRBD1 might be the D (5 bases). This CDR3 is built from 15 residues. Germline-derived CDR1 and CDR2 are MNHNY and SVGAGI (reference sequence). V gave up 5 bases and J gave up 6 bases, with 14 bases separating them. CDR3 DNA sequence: TGTGCCAGCAGTCAAGACAGCTTTGGTAATTCACCCCTCCACTTT. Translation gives CASSQDSFGNSPLHF.

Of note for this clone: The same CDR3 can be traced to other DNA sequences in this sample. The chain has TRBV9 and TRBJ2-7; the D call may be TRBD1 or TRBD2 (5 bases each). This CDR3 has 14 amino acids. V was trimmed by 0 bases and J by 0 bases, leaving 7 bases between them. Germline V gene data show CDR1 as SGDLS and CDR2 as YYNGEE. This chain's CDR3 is CASSVGGNSYEQYF. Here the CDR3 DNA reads TGTGCCAGCAGCGTAGGGGGGAACTCCTACGAGCAGTACTTC.

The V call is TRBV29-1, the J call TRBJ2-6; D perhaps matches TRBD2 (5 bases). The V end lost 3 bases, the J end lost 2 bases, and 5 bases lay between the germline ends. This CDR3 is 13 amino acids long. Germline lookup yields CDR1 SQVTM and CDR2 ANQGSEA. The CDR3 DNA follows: TGCAGCGTTGACGGGGCTGGGGCCAACGTCCTGACTTTC. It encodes CSVDGAGANVLTF.

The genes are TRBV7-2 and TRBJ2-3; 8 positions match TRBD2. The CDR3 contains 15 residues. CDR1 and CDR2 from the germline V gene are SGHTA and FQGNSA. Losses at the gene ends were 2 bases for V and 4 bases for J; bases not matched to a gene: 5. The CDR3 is CASSLRAGVSDTQYF. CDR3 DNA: TGTGCCAGCAGCTTAAGAGCGGGAGTCTCAGATACGCAGTATTTT. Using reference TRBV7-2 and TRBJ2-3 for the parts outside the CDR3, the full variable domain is GAGVSQSPSNKVTEKGKDVELRCDPISGHTALYWYRQSLGQGLEFLIYFQGNSAPDKSGLPSDRFSAERTGGSVSTLTIQRTQQEDSAVYLCASSLRAGVSDTQYFGPGTRLTVL.

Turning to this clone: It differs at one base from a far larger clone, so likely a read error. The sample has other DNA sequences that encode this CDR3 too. For the CDR3, the DNA is TGTGCCAGCAGCTTGCGGGCTACAGCCTCGAACACTGAAGCTTTTTTT. Its translation: CASSLRATASNTEAFF. The chain employs TRBV7-6 and TRBJ1-1; D not resolved. The CDR3 is 16 amino acids. Germline V lookup: CDR1 SGHVS, CDR2 FNYEAQ. Together with reference TRBV7-6 and TRBJ1-1, the CDR3 gives the full variable domain: GAGVSQSPRYKVTKRGQDVALRCDPISGHVSLYWYRQALGQGPEFLTYFNYEAQQDKSGLPNDRFSAERPEGSISTLTIQRTEQRDSAMYRCASSLRATASNTEAFFGQGTRLTVV.

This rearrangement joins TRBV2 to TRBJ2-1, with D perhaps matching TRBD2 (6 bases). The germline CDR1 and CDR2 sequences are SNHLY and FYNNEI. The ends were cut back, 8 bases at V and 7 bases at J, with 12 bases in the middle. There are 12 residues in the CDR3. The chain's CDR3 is CASRGGGNEQFF. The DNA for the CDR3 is TGTGCCAGCCGAGGAGGAGGGAATGAGCAGTTCTTC.

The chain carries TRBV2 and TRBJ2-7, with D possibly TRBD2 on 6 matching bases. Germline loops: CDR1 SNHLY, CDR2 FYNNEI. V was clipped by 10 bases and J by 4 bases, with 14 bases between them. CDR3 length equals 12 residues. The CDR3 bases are TGTGCCATCCAGGGACTCTCTTACGAGCAGTACTTC. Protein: CAIQGLSYEQYF.

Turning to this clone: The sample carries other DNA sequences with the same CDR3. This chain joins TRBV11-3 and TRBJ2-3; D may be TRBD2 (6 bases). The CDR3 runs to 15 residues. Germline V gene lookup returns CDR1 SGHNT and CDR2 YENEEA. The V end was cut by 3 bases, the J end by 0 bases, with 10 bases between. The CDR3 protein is CASSFSGGSTDTQYF. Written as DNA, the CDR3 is TGTGCCAGCAGCTTTAGCGGAGGGAGCACAGATACGCAGTATTTT.

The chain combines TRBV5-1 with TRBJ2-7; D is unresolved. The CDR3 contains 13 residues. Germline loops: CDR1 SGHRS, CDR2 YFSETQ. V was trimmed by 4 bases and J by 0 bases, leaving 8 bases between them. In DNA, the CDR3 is TGCGCCAGCAGCCCACTTACCTCCTACGAGCAGTACTTC. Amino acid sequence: CASSPLTSYEQYF.

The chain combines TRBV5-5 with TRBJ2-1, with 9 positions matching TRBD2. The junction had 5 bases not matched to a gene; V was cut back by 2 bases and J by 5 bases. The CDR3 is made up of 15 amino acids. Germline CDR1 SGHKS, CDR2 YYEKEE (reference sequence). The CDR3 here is CASSLRTSANNEQFF. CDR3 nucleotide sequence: TGTGCCAGCAGCTTAAGGACTAGCGCTAACAATGAGCAGTTCTTC.

The CDR3 loop reads CASSLQREYEQFF. The CDR3 DNA reads as TGTGCCAGCAGCTTACAGCGGGAGTATGAGCAGTTCTTC. J is TRBJ2-1 and V is TRBV7-2, with 8 bases lining up with TRBD2. With V trimmed by 2 bases and J by 8 bases, 2 bases remained unmatched. The CDR3 sequence is 13 residues long. CDR1 and CDR2 (germline): SGHTA, FQGNSA.

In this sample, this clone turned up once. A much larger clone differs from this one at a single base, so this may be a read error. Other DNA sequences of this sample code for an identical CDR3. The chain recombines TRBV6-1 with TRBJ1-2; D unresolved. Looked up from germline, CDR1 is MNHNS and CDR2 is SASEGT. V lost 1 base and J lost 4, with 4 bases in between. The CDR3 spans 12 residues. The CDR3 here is CASSEGAYGYTF. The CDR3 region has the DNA TGTGCCAGCAGTGAAGGGGCCTATGGCTACACCTTC.